This TCR beta chain was profiled in a study of blood T cell repertoires in COVID-19. Whole-study context: Material from acute and convalescent COVID-19 was sourced from the United States, Italy and Spain. Sources were T cells, B-cell-depleted T cells, or PBMCs; the material itself was cDNA or gDNA.

Original data processing: Reference gene primers were amplified, and this amplification served to estimate nucleated cell counts. Only in-frame clones appear in the TCRdb table, and some are missing; sequencing was by immunoSEQ multiplex PCR. Clone size and the V and J calls come from that table; the DNA yielded D and trimming. The repertoire holds fewer than 400,000 clones, with around 90% as singletons. This TCR derives from a man in his 60s who had recovered from COVID-19. Sequenced: PBMCs or T cells enriched from blood (not recorded which).

Here the CDR3 DNA reads TGTGCCACGAGAACGAGCGGACAGGGGGGCACCGGGGAGCTGTTTTTT. This codes for CATRTSGQGGTGELFF. The rearrangement uses TRBV15 and TRBJ2-2; the match to TRBD1 covers 10 bases. The V gene's germline CDR1 is LNHNV and CDR2 YYDKDF (reference sequence). V was clipped by 9 bases and J by 4 bases; unmatched bases: 11. The CDR3 spans 16 residues.